These 2 T cell receptor beta chains came from one sample sequenced in a study of shared clonotypes between healthy human individuals. Sequencing was performed with immunoSEQ multiplex PCR; in TCRdb, only in-frame clones are kept and a portion is missing. The sample lists about 700,000 clones; roughly nine tenths were seen once. Terminally differentiated effector memory CD45RA+ cells were excluded from the naive CD8 cells, which were CD45RO-negative and positively selected for CCR7. Sequenced: naive CD8+ T cells sorted from blood. These receptors were collected from a young man in good health.

This sequence joins TRBV15 and TRBJ2-7, with 7 bases identical to TRBD2. V was pared by 5 bases and J by 3 bases, with 10 bases of the junction left unmatched. The V gene's germline CDR1 is LNHNV and CDR2 YYDKDF (reference sequence). The CDR3 consists of 15 residues. This CDR3 reads CATSGAAGRNYEQYF. The CDR3 coding sequence is TGTGCCACCAGCGGCGCAGCGGGACGGAACTACGAGCAGTACTTC.

The rearrangement links TRBV9 to TRBJ1-2; no firm D call. The CDR3 consists of 13 residues. The germline CDR1 and CDR2 sequences are SGDLS and YYNGEE. Trimming stripped 2 bases from V and 1 base from J, with 6 bases between. The CDR3 loop reads CASSVRRNYGYTF. The CDR3 bases are TGTGCCAGCAGCGTGAGGCGTAACTATGGCTACACCTTC.